This paragraph reports one T cell receptor beta chain. The sample originates from a study of blood T cell repertoires in COVID-19. At the level of the study: Samples came from the United States, Italy and Spain, spanning acute and convalescent COVID-19. The analysed material was cDNA or gDNA that came from T cells, B-cell-depleted T cells, or PBMCs.

In the authors' methods: Cell counts per sample came from amplifying reference gene primers. TCRdb keeps only in-frame clones here, not all; method: immunoSEQ multiplex PCR. V and J calls and clone size are as listed in that table; D and trimming were resolved from the DNA. The sample carries 300,000 to 350,000 clones, about 86% recorded once. Trimming removed 4 bases at V and 2 bases at J, with 18 bases between. Per the germline V gene, CDR1 is SGHAT and CDR2 is FQNNGV. This CDR3 has 16 amino acids. This receptor was identified in a middle-aged woman with acute COVID-19. This chain uses TRBV11-2 with TRBJ2-7, with D possibly matching TRBD2 (6 bases). Sequencing was done on a sample of PBMCs or T cells enriched from blood (not recorded which). CDR3 nucleotide sequence: TGTGCCAGCAGCTATGCCGGACTACCCACAGCCTACGAGCAGTACTTC. It translates to CASSYAGLPTAYEQYF.